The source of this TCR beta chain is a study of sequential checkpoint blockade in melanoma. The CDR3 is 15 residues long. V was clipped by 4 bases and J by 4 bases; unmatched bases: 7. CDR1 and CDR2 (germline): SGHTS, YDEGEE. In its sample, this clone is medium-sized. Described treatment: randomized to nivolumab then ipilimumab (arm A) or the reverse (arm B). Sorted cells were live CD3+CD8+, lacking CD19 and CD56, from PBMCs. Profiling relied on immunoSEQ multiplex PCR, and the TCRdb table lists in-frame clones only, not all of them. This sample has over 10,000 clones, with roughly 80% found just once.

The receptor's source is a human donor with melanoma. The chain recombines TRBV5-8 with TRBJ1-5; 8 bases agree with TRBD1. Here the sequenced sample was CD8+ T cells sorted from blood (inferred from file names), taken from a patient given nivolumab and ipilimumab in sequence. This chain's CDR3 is CASSPGQAYNQPQHF. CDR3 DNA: TGTGCCAGCAGCCCGGGACAGGCCTATAATCAGCCCCAGCATTTT.